The 30 T cell receptor beta chains below come from one sample, sequenced in a study of radiotherapy plus CTLA-4 blockade in lung cancer. Libraries were prepared by immunoSEQ multiplex PCR; TCRdb keeps only in-frame clonotypes and omits some of them. The table has 90,000 to 95,000 clones, around 82% seen once. The source material was peripheral blood, sampled from a patient treated with radiotherapy plus ipilimumab. The receptors originated from a human donor with non-small cell lung cancer who had stable disease on radiotherapy plus ipilimumab.

The chain has TRBV15 and TRBJ1-2; D gene ambiguous. This CDR3 is 15 amino acids long. V was trimmed by 0 bases and J by 8 bases, leaving 16 bases between them. The germline gives CDR1 LNHNV, CDR2 YYDKDF (reference sequence). The CDR3 DNA is TGTGCCACCAGCAGAGATTATAGTGGCGAACTCGGCTACACCTTC. Amino acids: CATSRDYSGELGYTF.

V gene TRBV28 combines with J gene TRBJ2-7; D ambiguous. CDR1 and CDR2 (germline): MDHEN, SYDVKM. V lost 3 bases, J lost 1 base, and 7 bases lay in between. The CDR3 covers 13 residues. CDR3 sequence: CASSFSVSYEQYF. CDR3 bases: TGTGCCAGCAGTTTCAGTGTTTCCTACGAGCAGTACTTC.

V and J are TRBV10-1 and TRBJ1-2; possible D gene TRBD1, 5 bases. V lost 3 bases and J lost 7, with 12 bases in between. The CDR3 contains 13 residues. Germline CDR1 and CDR2: WNHNN and SYGVQD (reference sequence). In nucleotides, the CDR3 is TGCGCCAGCAGTGAACAGGTCGGGACTGGCTACACCTTC. This codes for CASSEQVGTGYTF.

The rearrangement uses TRBV28 and TRBJ1-5; D ambiguous. The CDR3 sequence is 14 residues long. Germline V gives CDR1 MDHEN, CDR2 SYDVKM. V was cut by 1 base and J by 3 bases, with 7 bases left in between. The CDR3 DNA is TGTGCCAGCAGTTTATCCCGGGACAATCAGCCCCAGCATTTT. It codes for CASSLSRDNQPQHF.

This chain links TRBV11-1 with TRBJ2-1; TRBD1 or TRBD2 may be the D gene (5 bases each). Trimming removed 5 bases at V and 2 bases at J, with 13 bases between. Germline loops: CDR1 SGHAT, CDR2 FQDESV (reference sequence). The CDR3 runs to 15 residues. In nucleotides, the CDR3 is TGTGCCAGCAGCCGGGCCCCGGGGCCCTACAATGAGCAGTTCTTC. Amino acids: CASSRAPGPYNEQFF.

The genes are TRBV2 and TRBJ2-7; D assignment may be TRBD1 or TRBD2 (5 bases each). V gave up 10 bases and J gave up 6 bases, with 16 bases separating them. Looked up from germline, CDR1 is SNHLY and CDR2 is FYNNEI. CDR3 length equals 12 residues. This chain's CDR3 is CATTRDGLEQYF. The CDR3 bases are TGTGCCACGACCCGGGACGGTCTCGAGCAGTACTTC.

The CDR3 protein is CSVYTSGSNANTGELFF. The CDR3 DNA follows: TGCAGCGTTTATACTAGCGGGAGTAATGCGAACACCGGGGAGCTGTTTTTT. The rearrangement uses TRBV29-1 and TRBJ2-2; 11 positions match TRBD2. Germline CDR1 reads SQVTM; CDR2 reads ANQGSEA. This CDR3 has 17 residues. V gave up 5 bases and J gave up 0 bases; unmatched junction bases: 8.

This chain joins TRBV7-3 and TRBJ2-3, with a tentative D call TRBD2 (6 bases). V was cut by 5 bases and J by 3 bases, with 12 bases left in between. Germline CDR1 is SGHTA and CDR2 is FQGTGA. The CDR3 runs 14 residues. The CDR3 DNA sequence: TGTGCCAGCAGCCTAGACGGGGGAACAGATACGCAGTATTTT. Translated: CASSLDGGTDTQYF. The variable domain in full, completed from reference TRBV7-3 and TRBJ2-3, reads GAGVSQTPSNKVTEKGKYVELRCDPISGHTALYWYRQSLGQGPEFLIYFQGTGAADDSGLPNDRFFAVRPEGSVSTLKIQRTERGDSAVYLCASSLDGGTDTQYFGPGTRLTVL.

V gene TRBV9 combines with J gene TRBJ2-1, with a tentative D call TRBD2 (7 bases). CDR3 length: 14 residues. Germline assignment: CDR1 SGDLS and CDR2 YYNGEE. V lost 0 bases and J 5 bases, leaving 9 bases between the germline ends. The chain's CDR3 is CASSVAGGNNEQFF. CDR3 nucleotide sequence: TGTGCCAGCAGCGTAGCGGGGGGCAACAATGAGCAGTTCTTC.

J is TRBJ1-5 and V is TRBV6-5, with 9 bases that match TRBD1. After removal of 10 bases from V and 5 bases from J, the junction contained 9 bases not matched to a gene. The CDR3 totals 14 residues. Germline V gene lookup returns CDR1 MNHEY and CDR2 SVGAGI. The CDR3 bases are TGTGCCACCTGTCCCGGGACAGGGTATCAGCCCCAGCATTTT. It specifies CATCPGTGYQPQHF.

This chain joins TRBV5-6 and TRBJ2-7; D gene unclear. Deletions cut 0 bases from V and 6 bases from J, with 13 bases between. The CDR3 is 14 residues long. Per germline, CDR1 SGHDT and CDR2 YYEEEE. CDR3 sequence (DNA): TGTGCCAGCAGCTTGGGTGGACGGACCCTCGAGCAGTACTTC. It yields the protein CASSLGGRTLEQYF.

V is TRBV19 and J is TRBJ2-7; 7 positions match TRBD1. The germline V gene encodes CDR1 LNHDA and CDR2 SQIVND (reference sequence). This CDR3 is built from 12 residues. The V and J ends lost 6 bases and 4 bases, in that order; junction bases with no gene match: 3. The DNA for the CDR3 is TGTGCCAGTAGAAGGGGGCCTTACGAGCAGTACTTC. Protein product: CASRRGPYEQYF.

The CDR3 spells CASSSAGSSYNEQFF. CDR3 sequence (DNA): TGTGCCAGCAGTAGCGCCGGGAGCTCCTACAATGAGCAGTTCTTC. The V gene is TRBV6-1, the J gene TRBJ2-1; TRBD2 is a possible D gene (6 bases). This CDR3 is built from 15 residues. CDR1 and CDR2 from the germline V gene are MNHNS and SASEGT. Trimming cost V 5 bases and J 0 bases, with 11 bases left between them.

The CDR3 spells CASSVTNYNEQFF. As DNA, the CDR3 is TGTGCCAGCAGTGTAACAAACTACAATGAGCAGTTCTTC. The chain links TRBV2 to TRBJ2-1, with D hard to call. V lost 4 bases and J lost 3, with 7 bases in between. The CDR3 contains 13 residues. In germline, CDR1 is SNHLY, CDR2 FYNNEI.

V is TRBV5-1 and J is TRBJ1-2; 7 nucleotides line up with TRBD1. CDR3 length equals 14 residues. V lost 4 bases and J lost 4; bases outside the gene matches: 7. Per germline, CDR1 SGHRS and CDR2 YFSETQ. The CDR3 loop is CASSPEDRRYGYTF. The CDR3, as DNA: TGCGCCAGCAGCCCGGAGGACAGGCGCTATGGCTACACCTTC.

This clone was observed a single time. The chain uses TRBV11-2 and TRBJ1-2; D is uncertain. Between the trimmed V and J ends, which lost 1 base and 4 bases, there was a span of 7 bases. Germline V gives CDR1 SGHAT, CDR2 FQNNGV. The CDR3 runs 13 residues. CDR3 sequence reads: CASSLGYSYGYTF. The CDR3 DNA follows: TGTGCCAGCAGCTTAGGTTACAGCTATGGCTACACCTTC.

J is TRBJ2-7 and V is TRBV2; D gene unclear. The V gene lost 9 bases and the J gene lost 2 bases, with 17 bases spanning the gap. Germline loops: CDR1 SNHLY, CDR2 FYNNEI. This CDR3 spans 14 amino acids. Here the CDR3 reads CASSDLLGAYEQYF. Here the CDR3 DNA reads TGTGCCAGTTCCGACCTGCTGGGTGCCTACGAGCAGTACTTC.

The chain joins TRBV15 to TRBJ1-5; 8 bases match TRBD1. V lost 4 bases to trimming and J lost 7 bases; unmatched junction nucleotides: 6. This CDR3 spans 14 amino acids. Germline CDR1 is LNHNV and CDR2 is YYDKDF (reference sequence). The CDR3 DNA is TGTGCCACCAGCACCCTGGACAGGGAGCAGCCCCAGCATTTT. The encoded protein is CATSTLDREQPQHF.

V and J are TRBV2 and TRBJ2-5, with D maybe TRBD2 (6 bases). This CDR3 has 15 amino acids. Germline CDR1 reads SNHLY; CDR2 reads FYNNEI. V lost 4 bases to trimming and J lost 5 bases, with 17 bases between them. Here the CDR3 reads CASSATGARGETQYF. The CDR3 nucleotides read TGTGCCAGCAGTGCGACGGGAGCGCGTGGGGAGACCCAGTACTTC.

The chain links TRBV5-5 to TRBJ2-3; 9 nucleotides agree with TRBD2. Per the germline V gene, CDR1 is SGHKS and CDR2 is YYEKEE (reference sequence). The CDR3 is 15 amino acids. The junction had 6 bases not matched to a gene; V was cut back by 3 bases and J by 4 bases. The CDR3 nucleotides read TGTGCCAGCAGCTCGATTGCGGGGGGGCCAGATACGCAGTATTTT. Encoded protein: CASSSIAGGPDTQYF.

The CDR3 DNA reads as TGTGCCAGCTCACCACCCGGGACAGGGTATTTACCGCAGTACTTC. It encodes CASSPPGTGYLPQYF. The rearrangement links TRBV18 to TRBJ2-7; 9 bases match TRBD1. This CDR3 region has 15 residues. The ends lost 0 bases at V and 9 bases at J; junction bases unmatched: 9. Germline V CDR1 and CDR2: KGHSH, LQKENI.

The V and J genes are TRBV9 and TRBJ2-5; TRBD2 aligns across 10 bases. V dropped 0 bases and J dropped 5; count of bases not matched to a gene: 10. Germline CDR1 SGDLS, CDR2 YYNGEE. The CDR3 consists of 17 residues. The CDR3 DNA sequence: TGTGCCAGCAGCGTAGGGGGTAGCGGGAGGAAGTGGGAGACCCAGTACTTC. As protein: CASSVGGSGRKWETQYF.

The chain joins TRBV19 to TRBJ2-3, with D tentatively TRBD2 (6 bases). This CDR3 region has 15 residues. Trimming pared 6 bases from V and 0 bases from J, leaving 13 bases between. Germline CDR1 reads LNHDA; CDR2 reads SQIVND (reference sequence). This CDR3 is CASRPGLVSTDTQYF. CDR3 bases: TGTGCCAGTAGACCGGGACTCGTAAGCACAGATACGCAGTATTTT.

The J gene is TRBJ2-7, the V gene TRBV6-1, with TRBD1 identical over 7 bases. The CDR3 totals 14 residues. Germline CDR1 and CDR2: MNHNS and SASEGT. Trimming at V came to 4 bases and at J to 0 bases, leaving 3 bases not matched to a gene. CDR3 in DNA: TGTGCCAGCAGTGCAGACAGGGTCTCCTACGAGCAGTACTTC. The encoded protein is CASSADRVSYEQYF.

The V gene is TRBV6-6, the J gene TRBJ2-3, with 7 bases lining up with TRBD1. The CDR3 has 13 amino acids. CDR1 is MNHNY, CDR2 SVGAGI, per germline (reference sequence). Trimming removed 6 bases from V and 6 bases from J; junction bases left unmatched: 6. CDR3: CASSPRGSDTQYF. CDR3 nucleotides: TGTGCCAGCAGCCCCAGGGGGTCGGATACGCAGTATTTT.

The chain uses TRBV5-1 and TRBJ2-1; 10 positions match TRBD2. V was clipped by 2 bases and J by 10 bases; unmatched bases: 9. The CDR3 contains 15 residues. From germline, CDR1 is SGHRS and CDR2 YFSETQ. The CDR3 loop reads CASSFLAGGGGEQFF. The CDR3, as DNA: TGCGCCAGCAGCTTCTTAGCGGGAGGTGGAGGAGAGCAGTTCTTC.

The rearrangement joins TRBV5-1 to TRBJ2-3; tentatively, D is TRBD1 or TRBD2 (5 bases each). The V end lost 0 bases, the J end lost 5 bases, and 16 bases lay between the germline ends. Germline V gene data show CDR1 as SGHRS and CDR2 as YFSETQ. The length of the CDR3 is 16 residues. CDR3 loop: CASSLEAVGAIDTQYF. CDR3 nucleotides: TGCGCCAGCAGCTTGGAGGCAGTCGGGGCGATAGATACGCAGTATTTT.

The chain carries TRBV5-1 and TRBJ2-5; the match to TRBD2 covers 13 bases. The trim removed 5 bases at V and 5 bases at J, leaving 6 bases unmatched. The CDR3 is 15 amino acids. Germline V gene sequence: CDR1 SGHRS, CDR2 YFSETQ. The CDR3 reads CASRGLAGYSETQYF. The CDR3 DNA follows: TGCGCCAGCAGGGGACTAGCGGGATATTCGGAGACCCAGTACTTC.

CDR3 coding DNA: TGTGCCACCATGGAGGCAGTTGAAGCTTTCTTT. Its translation is CATMEAVEAFF. The V call is TRBV2, the J call TRBJ1-1; D not certain. The CDR3 is made up of 11 amino acids. CDR1 and CDR2 (germline): SNHLY, FYNNEI. V gave up 10 bases and J gave up 7 bases, with 13 bases separating them. The entire variable domain, with the rest obtained from reference TRBV2 and TRBJ1-1, is as follows: EPEVTQTPSHQVTQMGQEVILRCVPISNHLYFYWYRQILGQKVEFLVSFYNNEISEKSEIFDDQFSVERPDGSNFTLKIRSTKLEDSAMYFCATMEAVEAFFGQGTRLTVV.

The CDR3 protein is CASSFPGRAGEGDTQYF. DNA for the CDR3: TGCGCCAGCAGTTTTCCCGGAAGGGCGGGAGAGGGGGATACGCAGTATTTT. The chain is built from TRBV10-2 and TRBJ2-3; TRBD2 matches at 7 bases. Germline CDR1 reads WSHSY; CDR2 reads SAAADI. V was clipped by 5 bases and J by 6 bases; unmatched bases: 17. This CDR3 has 17 residues.